The sequence of this T cell receptor beta chain was determined in a study of blood T cell repertoires in COVID-19. Study-level background: The samples span acute and convalescent COVID-19 from the United States, Italy and Spain. Sources were T cells, B-cell-depleted T cells, or PBMCs; the material itself was cDNA or gDNA.

As originally analysed: Estimation of nucleated cell counts was performed using reference gene primer amplification. Method: immunoSEQ multiplex PCR; TCRdb's copy keeps in-frame clones and lacks some. The DNA was the basis for D and trimming; V, J and clone size are from that table. The data contain approximately 94,000 clones, 85% to 90% of them singletons. CDR1 LGHNT and CDR2 FRNRAP come from the germline V gene. The CDR3 totals 12 residues. V lost 1 base to trimming and J lost 8 bases, with 8 bases between them. The chain couples TRBV12-5 to TRBJ1-2; D is perhaps TRBD1 (5 bases). The sequenced sample was peripheral blood. The sequence was obtained from a human donor in a cohort sampled during active COVID-19. The CDR3, as DNA: TGTGCTAGTGGTTTGGGGGGGGTAGGCTACACCTTC. It is translated as CASGLGGVGYTF.